The 8 T cell receptor beta chains reported below all come from one sample, sequenced in a study of blood T cell repertoires in COVID-19. The table came from immunoSEQ multiplex PCR; TCRdb's copy has only in-frame clones and leaves some out. The repertoire has roughly 170,000 clones, less than 90% of them found once; the top ten carry 20% to 30%. Sequenced input: peripheral blood. All receptors derive from a man aged 60-69 years with acute or convalescent COVID-19.

This clone has just one count. The rearrangement uses TRBV5-1 and TRBJ2-3, with a tentative D call TRBD2 (6 bases). CDR1 is SGHRS and CDR2 is YFSETQ in the germline V gene. The CDR3 is 16 amino acids. Trimming took off 1 base at V and 2 bases at J, with 14 bases between the two ends. CDR3 nucleotides: TGCGCCAGCAGCTTGTCATCGGGACTGTACACAGATACGCAGTATTTT. It is translated as CASSLSSGLYTDTQYF.

A word on this clone: The sample contains more than one DNA sequence encoding this CDR3. The chain carries TRBV5-1 and TRBJ1-1; a weak D match, TRBD1 (5 bases). The CDR3 is 13 residues long. Germline V gene lookup returns CDR1 SGHRS and CDR2 YFSETQ. The V gene lost 3 bases and the J gene lost 2 bases, with 8 bases spanning the gap. The CDR3 loop reads CASSSTVNTEAFF. The CDR3 DNA sequence: TGCGCCAGCAGCTCGACAGTCAACACTGAAGCTTTCTTT.

The rearrangement uses TRBV27 and TRBJ2-3; 11 bases map to TRBD1. CDR3 length: 19 amino acids. From germline, CDR1 is MNHEY and CDR2 SMNVEV (reference sequence). The trim removed 0 bases at V and 4 bases at J, leaving 12 bases unmatched. Written as DNA, the CDR3 is TGTGCCAGCAGTTTATCGTCACAAAGGGGGACAGGGGGTCCAGATACGCAGTATTTT. Translated, it gives CASSLSSQRGTGGPDTQYF.

The rearrangement links TRBV5-5 to TRBJ2-5, with 10 bases lining up with TRBD1. Losses at the gene ends were 5 bases for V and 2 bases for J; bases not matched to a gene: 9. The germline V gene has CDR1 SGHKS and CDR2 YYEKEE (reference sequence). This CDR3 is built from 16 residues. The CDR3 DNA reads TGTGCCAGCAGGCGGAGGGGGACAGGGGCACAAGAGACCCAGTACTTC. Translating it yields CASRRRGTGAQETQYF.

The rearrangement joins TRBV24-1 to TRBJ2-3, with D perhaps matching TRBD1 (5 bases). CDR1 is KGHDR, CDR2 SFDVKD, per germline. Between the trimmed V and J ends, which lost 4 bases and 4 bases, there was a span of 5 bases. This CDR3 region has 12 residues. The CDR3 region is CATSEGADTQYF. In DNA, the CDR3 is TGTGCCACCAGTGAAGGGGCAGATACGCAGTATTTT.

This rearrangement joins TRBV7-2 to TRBJ1-4, with 9 bases aligning to TRBD1. V dropped 8 bases and J dropped 6; count of bases not matched to a gene: 7. This CDR3 comprises 14 residues. Germline V lookup: CDR1 SGHTA, CDR2 FQGNSA. The CDR3 loop is CASRKQGADEKLFF. The CDR3 DNA reads as TGTGCCAGCCGTAAACAGGGGGCGGATGAAAAACTGTTTTTT. The whole variable domain, filled in from reference TRBV7-2 and TRBJ1-4, reads GAGVSQSPSNKVTEKGKDVELRCDPISGHTALYWYRQSLGQGLEFLIYFQGNSAPDKSGLPSDRFSAERTGGSVSTLTIQRTQQEDSAVYLCASRKQGADEKLFFGSGTQLSVL.

V is TRBV6-5 and J is TRBJ2-7, with D perhaps TRBD1 (7 bases). CDR3 size: 13 residues. Germline assignment: CDR1 MNHEY and CDR2 SVGAGI. Trimming removed 6 bases from V and 4 bases from J, with 13 bases in between. CDR3 protein: CASRAGQNYEQYV. CDR3 nucleotide sequence: TGTGCCAGCAGGGCGGGACAGAATTACGAGCAGTACGTC.

CDR3 bases: TGTGCCAGTAGTATGAGGGACTACCAGCAGTTCTTC. As protein: CASSMRDYQQFF. This chain connects TRBV19 to TRBJ2-1; TRBD2 matches 7 bases. CDR3 length: 12 amino acids. The germline gives CDR1 LNHDA, CDR2 SQIVND (reference sequence). The V and J ends lost 3 bases and 11 bases, in that order; junction bases with no gene match: 4.